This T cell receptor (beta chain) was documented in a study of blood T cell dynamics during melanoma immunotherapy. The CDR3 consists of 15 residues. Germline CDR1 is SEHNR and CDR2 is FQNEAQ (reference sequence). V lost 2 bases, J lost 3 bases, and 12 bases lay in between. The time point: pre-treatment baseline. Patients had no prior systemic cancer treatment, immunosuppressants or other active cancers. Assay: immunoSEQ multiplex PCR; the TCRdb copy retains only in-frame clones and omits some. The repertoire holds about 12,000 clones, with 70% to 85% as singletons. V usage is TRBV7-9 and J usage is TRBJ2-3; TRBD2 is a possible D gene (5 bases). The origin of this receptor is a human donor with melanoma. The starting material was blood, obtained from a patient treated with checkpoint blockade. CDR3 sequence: CASSLKLVVTDTQYF. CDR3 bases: TGTGCCAGCAGCTTAAAACTAGTTGTTACAGATACGCAGTATTTT.